This entry lists 24 T cell receptor beta chains sequenced from one sample in a study of identical twins. TCRdb analysed the 5' RACE reads with MiXCR anew, one entry per CDR3 protein. The table has over 500,000 distinct CDR3 sequences, around 20% seen once. The same sample was also used in a study of T cells expressing NK-cell markers.

Input material: CD4+ T cells sorted from blood. These receptors were obtained from a woman aged 18-29 years in good health.

The V gene is TRBV29-1, the J gene TRBJ2-5; 10 bases match TRBD1. V gave up 8 bases and J gave up 1 base; unmatched junction bases: 4. The V gene's germline CDR1 is SQVTM and CDR2 ANQGSEA. The CDR3 has 13 residues. The CDR3 DNA reads as TGCAGCCTCCGGGACAGGGGCCAAGAGACCCAGTACTTC. As protein: CSLRDRGQETQYF.

Only a few counts were recorded for this clonotype. This chain uses TRBV20-1 with TRBJ1-6; D uncertain. The CDR3 sequence is 13 residues long. V was trimmed by 5 bases and J by 9 bases, leaving 14 bases between them. Germline assignment: CDR1 DFQATT and CDR2 SNEGSKA (reference sequence). CDR3: CSAFAGPLSPLHF. The CDR3 nucleotides are TGCAGTGCTTTCGCCGGGCCCCTTTCACCCCTCCACTTT.

The CDR3 DNA is TGTGCCACCAACCCGGAGGGGGGGTCGAACACCGGGGAGCTGTTTTTT. Its translation: CATNPEGGSNTGELFF. The chain couples TRBV15 to TRBJ2-2; tentative D call: TRBD2 (7 bases). V lost 7 bases, J lost 0 bases, and 15 bases lay in between. Germline values: CDR1 LNHNV, CDR2 YYDKDF (reference sequence). The CDR3 covers 16 residues.

This clonotype was detected a few times. This chain joins TRBV11-3 and TRBJ2-7; D is undetermined. The CDR3 spans 15 residues. The germline V gene encodes CDR1 SGHNT and CDR2 YENEEA. V was shortened by 2 bases and J by 3 bases, with 14 bases between the two germline ends. The CDR3 DNA reads TGTGCCAGCAGCTTATGCCTAAGTCTGGTCTACGAGCAGTACTTC. Translated: CASSLCLSLVYEQYF.

The chain is built from TRBV20-1 and TRBJ1-1; 7 bases match TRBD1. The junction had 5 bases not matched to a gene; V was cut back by 3 bases and J by 4 bases. Germline loops: CDR1 DFQATT, CDR2 SNEGSKA (reference sequence). CDR3 size: 13 residues. The CDR3 DNA is TGCAGTGCTAGCGACAGGGCCCGCACTGAAGCTTTCTTT. Protein: CSASDRARTEAFF.

This clonotype was observed a few times. The V and J genes are TRBV12-3 or TRBV12-4 and TRBJ2-1; TRBD1 agrees at 8 bases. The length of the CDR3 is 14 residues. The ends lost 3 bases at V and 7 bases at J; junction bases unmatched: 5. CDR3 DNA: TGTGCCAGCAGTTTCTGGACAGGGTATAATGAGCAGTTCTTC. Protein sequence: CASSFWTGYNEQFF.

This clonotype was seen a handful of times. The chain recombines TRBV10-3 with TRBJ1-5, with 9 bases that match TRBD1. The CDR3 sequence is 15 residues long. The germline V gene encodes CDR1 ENHRY and CDR2 SYGVKD. With V trimmed by 3 bases and J by 4 bases, 4 bases remained unmatched. The CDR3 nucleotides are TGTGCCATCAGTGAAGGGGGACAGGGAAATCAGCCCCAGCATTTT. Translated: CAISEGGQGNQPQHF.

This clonotype was observed a handful of times. The chain recombines TRBV10-3 with TRBJ1-2, with 8 bases lining up with TRBD1. The V gene's germline CDR1 is ENHRY and CDR2 SYGVKD. This CDR3 has 13 amino acids. V lost 5 bases, J lost 4 bases, and 3 bases stayed unmatched. CDR3 in amino acids: CAISPDRAYGYTF. The CDR3 coding sequence is TGTGCCATCAGTCCGGACAGGGCCTATGGCTACACCTTC.

This clonotype was picked up a small number of times. The rearrangement links TRBV18 to TRBJ2-4; D possibly corresponds to TRBD1 (6 bases). The CDR3 length is 14 residues. The germline V gene has CDR1 KGHSH and CDR2 LQKENI. V was shortened by 5 bases and J by 1 base, with 9 bases between the two germline ends. The DNA for the CDR3 is TGTGCCAGCTCATTTACAGGGGCCAAAAACATTCAGTACTTC. Translating it yields CASSFTGAKNIQYF.

This clonotype was picked up many times. The CDR3 sequence: CASSLVVSGSSYNEQFF. In DNA form, the CDR3 reads TGCGCCAGCAGCTTGGTGGTTAGCGGGAGCTCCTACAATGAGCAGTTCTTC. This sequence joins TRBV5-1 and TRBJ2-1, with 9 bases identical to TRBD2. Germline loops: CDR1 SGHRS, CDR2 YFSETQ. Trimming at V came to 0 bases and at J to 0 bases, leaving 4 bases not matched to a gene. The CDR3 covers 17 residues.

This clonotype was counted at least ten times. The V gene is TRBV6-5, the J gene TRBJ2-1, with 10 nucleotides matching TRBD1. The CDR3 is 14 residues long. Per the germline V gene, CDR1 is MNHEY and CDR2 is SVGAGI. Unmatched junction bases numbered 0, after V lost 2 bases and J lost 5 bases. The CDR3 reads CASSYGTGDNEQFF. CDR3 DNA sequence: TGTGCCAGCAGTTACGGGACAGGGGACAATGAGCAGTTCTTC.

The V gene is TRBV4-1, the J gene TRBJ1-2, with D possibly being TRBD1 (6 bases). The CDR3 contains 16 residues. From germline, CDR1 is MGHRA and CDR2 YSYEKL. V gave up 7 bases and J gave up 2 bases, with 20 bases separating them. CDR3 amino acids: CASTLREGGVNYGYTF. The CDR3 DNA is TGCGCCAGCACCCTTCGCGAAGGGGGTGTCAACTATGGCTACACCTTC.

The chain recombines TRBV4-3 with TRBJ1-1; no clear D. Trimming shortened V by 1 base and J by 2 bases, and 8 bases separated the two germline ends. The CDR3 length is 14 residues. Germline V CDR1 and CDR2: LGHNA, YSLEER. CDR3 coding DNA: TGCGCCAGCAGCCAAGTGGTGACTAACACTGAAGCTTTCTTT. Its translation is CASSQVVTNTEAFF.

There are many counts of this clonotype. The genes are TRBV5-1 and TRBJ1-5; tentatively, D is TRBD1 (5 bases). The germline V gene has CDR1 SGHRS and CDR2 YFSETQ. V lost 5 bases, J lost 7 bases, and 19 bases lay in between. There are 15 residues in the CDR3. The CDR3 coding sequence is TGCGCCAGCAGTGCCGCGGGGGAGGTGTGGCAGCCCCAGCATTTT. Protein sequence: CASSAAGEVWQPQHF.

This clonotype was seen more than once but under ten times. The chain carries TRBV7-2 and TRBJ1-2; possible D gene TRBD1, 6 bases. Looked up from germline, CDR1 is SGHTA and CDR2 is FQGNSA. V was shortened by 1 base and J by 5 bases, with 8 bases between the two germline ends. The CDR3 contains 13 residues. The CDR3 protein is CASSLGGQYGYTF. The CDR3 DNA follows: TGTGCCAGCAGCTTAGGGGGGCAGTATGGCTACACCTTC.

The V gene is TRBV6-2 or TRBV6-3, the J gene TRBJ2-3; D unclear. The CDR3 length is 16 residues. Germline CDR1 and CDR2: MNHEY and SVGEGT. Trimming cost V 7 bases and J 0 bases, with 17 bases left between them. The CDR3 nucleotides are TGTGCCAGCACCAGTACCGTAGGTCGGAGCACAGATACGCAGTATTTT. Its protein product is CASTSTVGRSTDTQYF.

This clonotype was seen only a few times. This chain uses TRBV5-1 with TRBJ2-3; 9 positions agree with TRBD2. V was pared by 3 bases and J by 2 bases, with 7 bases of the junction left unmatched. CDR3 length equals 16 residues. Germline loops: CDR1 SGHRS, CDR2 YFSETQ. The CDR3 here is CASSSGLASFTDTQYF. The CDR3 coding sequence is TGCGCCAGCAGCTCAGGACTAGCGAGCTTCACAGATACGCAGTATTTT.

This chain links TRBV6-1 with TRBJ2-3; D possibly uses TRBD1 or TRBD2 (5 bases each). There are 15 residues in the CDR3. Per the germline V gene, CDR1 is MNHNS and CDR2 is SASEGT. Trimming pared 5 bases from V and 0 bases from J, leaving 12 bases between. In DNA, the CDR3 is TGTGCCAGCAGTACGGGACGCCTCAGCACAGATACGCAGTATTTT. Encoded protein: CASSTGRLSTDTQYF.

V gene TRBV12-3 or TRBV12-4 combines with J gene TRBJ2-5, with D possibly TRBD1 on 6 matching bases. Trimming took 4 bases from V and 1 from J, leaving 13 bases between them. This CDR3 has 15 amino acids. The CDR3 spells CASSSRQDLQETQYF. DNA of the CDR3: TGTGCCAGCAGTTCCCGACAGGACCTCCAAGAGACCCAGTACTTC.

There are a few counts of this clonotype. The V call is TRBV6-5, the J call TRBJ2-5, with TRBD2 identical over 8 bases. Trimming removed 0 bases from V and 2 bases from J; junction bases left unmatched: 8. Germline CDR1 and CDR2: MNHEY and SVGAGI. The CDR3 contains 17 residues. The CDR3 is CASSYSKSGSVQETQYF. As DNA, the CDR3 is TGTGCCAGCAGTTACTCGAAGAGCGGGAGTGTTCAAGAGACCCAGTACTTC.

The rearrangement uses TRBV6-6 and TRBJ2-3; D is uncertain. CDR1 is MNHNY and CDR2 is SVGAGI in the germline V gene (reference sequence). With 8 bases removed from V and 6 bases from J, the gap between germline ends came to 12 bases. The CDR3 is made up of 12 amino acids. The CDR3 spells CASLISGDTQYF. The CDR3, as DNA: TGTGCCAGCCTTATCTCCGGGGATACGCAGTATTTT.

The CDR3 spells CSAPKSGRANNEQFF. The CDR3 region has the DNA TGCAGTGCTCCTAAAAGCGGGAGGGCCAACAATGAGCAGTTCTTC. The chain uses TRBV20-1 and TRBJ2-1, with 10 bases lining up with TRBD2. The CDR3 runs to 15 residues. Germline V gene lookup returns CDR1 DFQATT and CDR2 SNEGSKA (reference sequence). Unmatched junction bases numbered 9, after V lost 5 bases and J lost 5 bases.

This clonotype was counted ten times or more. The gene calls are TRBV11-2 and TRBJ1-1; 9 bases fit TRBD1. Germline values: CDR1 SGHAT, CDR2 FQNNGV. This CDR3 spans 19 amino acids. J gave up 0 bases and V 4 bases, and 15 bases lay outside the gene matches. The CDR3 loop is CASSSRGEGTGRLNTEAFF. The CDR3, as DNA: TGTGCCAGCAGCTCCAGGGGAGAAGGGACAGGGAGGTTGAACACTGAAGCTTTCTTT.

This sequence joins TRBV5-1 and TRBJ1-1; tentatively, D is TRBD1 (6 bases). This CDR3 comprises 15 residues. Germline V gives CDR1 SGHRS, CDR2 YFSETQ. Trimming took 4 bases from V and 1 from J, leaving 14 bases between them. CDR3 protein: CASSRTWTANTEAFF. The CDR3 DNA is TGCGCCAGCAGCCGTACCTGGACAGCGAACACTGAAGCTTTCTTT.